This T cell receptor (beta chain) was recorded in a study of radiotherapy plus CTLA-4 blockade in lung cancer. V was trimmed by 4 bases and J by 2 bases, leaving 12 bases between them. Germline CDR1 LNHDA, CDR2 SQIVND (reference sequence). The CDR3 loop spans 14 amino acids. TCRdb's copy holds only in-frame clones and misses some; the assay was immunoSEQ multiplex PCR. Of 55,000 to 80,000 clones in the sample, roughly 77% are singletons; the top ten hold approximately 4.5%. This clone was seen only a few times. The chain is built from TRBV19 and TRBJ2-7, with D perhaps given as TRBD1 or TRBD2 (5 bases each). The sample here was peripheral blood, taken from a patient treated with radiotherapy plus ipilimumab. This TCR was sampled from a human donor with non-small cell lung cancer who had a complete response to radiotherapy plus ipilimumab. CDR3 nucleotides: TGTGCCAGTAGTAGGGACCGAACCGCCTACGAGCAGTACTTC. It yields the protein CASSRDRTAYEQYF.